This is a list of T cell receptor beta chains from one sample in a study of graft-versus-host responses after intestinal transplantation. TCRdb's table, derived via immunoSEQ multiplex PCR, lists solely in-frame clones and lacks some. The top ten clones hold over 12% of a sample with some 13,000 clones, around two fifths of them seen once. Sample: alloreactive CD8+ T cells from a mixed lymphocyte reaction culture, taken before intestinal transplant. The receptors stem from a human patient who received an intestinal transplant. Each CDR3 is given with its conserved first and last residue. A D gene is named only where the DNA matches it firmly. Not all rows give a size; the values are once, few, many and, for expanded clones, a class.

v_gene	d_gene	abundance	j_gene	CDR3nt	CDR3aa
TRBV2	-	-	TRBJ2-1	TGTGCCAGCATTATGGTCGTCGGGGAGCAGTTCTTC	CASIMVVGEQFF
TRBV6-1	TRBD1	-	TRBJ1-1	TGTGCCAGCAGATTGACAGGGTTGGTGAGTACTGAAGCTTTCTTT	CASRLTGLVSTEAFF
TRBV27	-	-	TRBJ2-3	TGTGCCAGCAGTTCCACTAGCACAGATACGCAGTATTTT	CASSSTSTDTQYF
TRBV29-1	-	-	TRBJ2-2	TGCAGCGTTGACAGGGCCGGGGAGCTGTTTTTT	CSVDRAGELFF
TRBV30	TRBD1	few	TRBJ1-1	TGTGCCTGGAGTGTAAGGACAGGGCTCCCTGAAGCTTTCTTT	CAWSVRTGLPEAFF
TRBV6-5	-	-	TRBJ2-7	TGTGCCAGCAGTCTATCGGGGACTTACTCCTACGAGCAGTACTTC	CASSLSGTYSYEQYF
TRBV6-5	-	-	TRBJ1-1	TGTGCCAGCAGAACAGGCGCGAACACTGAAGCTTTCTTT	CASRTGANTEAFF
TRBV11-2	TRBD1	-	TRBJ2-5	TGTGCCAGCAGCTTCACAGGGGTGAACCAAGAGACCCAGTACTTC	CASSFTGVNQETQYF
TRBV19	TRBD2	-	TRBJ2-7	TGTGCCAGTAGGCTAGCGGGAGGAGCCGAGCAGTACTTC	CASRLAGGAEQYF
TRBV7-2	-	-	TRBJ2-7	TGTGCCAGCAGCTCCGACGGGTACTACGAGCAGTACTTC	CASSSDGYYEQYF
TRBV29-1	-	-	TRBJ2-1	TGCAGCGTTGAAAGGCTGCCAGGCTCCTACAATGAGCAGTTCTTC	CSVERLPGSYNEQFF
TRBV4-1	TRBD2	-	TRBJ2-7	TGCGCCAGCAGCCACCCGACTAGCTTCGAGCAGTACTTC	CASSHPTSFEQYF
TRBV4-1	-	-	TRBJ1-2	TGCGCCAGCAGCCAAGATCTGGACGACAGGCGTAACTATGGCTACACCTTC	CASSQDLDDRRNYGYTF
TRBV6-5	-	medium-sized	TRBJ1-1	TGTGCCAGCAGTCCCAGAGGGTGGGATACTGAAGCTTTCTTT	CASSPRGWDTEAFF
TRBV11-3	TRBD2	few	TRBJ2-3	TGTGCCAGCAGCACTAGCGGGGGGAGCACAGATACGCAGTATTTT	CASSTSGGSTDTQYF
TRBV14	TRBD2	-	TRBJ2-7	TGTGCCAGCAGCCAAGATCGGGGGGACGAGCAGTACTTC	CASSQDRGDEQYF
TRBV27	-	few	TRBJ2-7	TGTGCCAGCAGTTTATCACACTACTACGAGCAGTACTTC	CASSLSHYYEQYF
TRBV7-9	-	-	TRBJ2-5	TGTGCCAGCAGCTTTATCTCTCAAGAGACCCAGTACTTC	CASSFISQETQYF
TRBV30	-	few	TRBJ2-5	TGTGCCTGGAGTGTAGGAATGGGAGTACAAGAGACCCAGTACTTC	CAWSVGMGVQETQYF
TRBV19	TRBD2	-	TRBJ2-7	TGTGCCAGTAGTGGACCACGGACTAGCGGCTTATACGAGCAGTACTTC	CASSGPRTSGLYEQYF
TRBV9	TRBD1	few	TRBJ1-4	TGTGCCAGCAGCGGCGGGACAGGGGGCTTGAATGAAAAACTGTTTTTT	CASSGGTGGLNEKLFF
TRBV4-1	TRBD2	-	TRBJ2-1	TGCGCCAGCAGCCAATTTGCAGCGGGAGTAGCCTATGAGCAGTTCTTC	CASSQFAAGVAYEQFF
TRBV4-1	TRBD2	medium-sized	TRBJ2-1	TGCGCCAGCAGCCAAGTCTTAGCGGGGGACCGATACAATGAGCAGTTCTTC	CASSQVLAGDRYNEQFF
TRBV2	TRBD2	-	TRBJ2-1	TGTGCCAGCAGTGAAGGAGGGCTAGCGGGGGGGGACAATGAGCAGTTCTTC	CASSEGGLAGGDNEQFF